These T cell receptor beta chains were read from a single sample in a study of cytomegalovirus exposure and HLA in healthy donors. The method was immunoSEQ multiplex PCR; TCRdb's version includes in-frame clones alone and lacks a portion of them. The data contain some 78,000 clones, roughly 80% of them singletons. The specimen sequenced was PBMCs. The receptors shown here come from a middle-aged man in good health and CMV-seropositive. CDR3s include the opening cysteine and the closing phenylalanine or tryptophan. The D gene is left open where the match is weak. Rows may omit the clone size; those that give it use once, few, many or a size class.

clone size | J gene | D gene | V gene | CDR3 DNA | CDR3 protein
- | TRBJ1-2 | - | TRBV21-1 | TGTGCCAGCAGCAATCCGGCGACAGGGGATAGTGGCTACACCTTC | CASSNPATGDSGYTF
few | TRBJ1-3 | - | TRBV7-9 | TGTGCCAGCAGCGCGCTTTGGTCTCAAGAGGGCGGAAACACCATATATTTT | CASSALWSQEGGNTIYF
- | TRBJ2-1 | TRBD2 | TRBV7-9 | TGTGCCACCAGACTAGCGGGGTACAATGAGCAGTTCTTC | CATRLAGYNEQFF
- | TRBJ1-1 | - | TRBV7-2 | TGTGCCAGCAGCTTGATCAGGAACACTGAAGCTTTCTTT | CASSLIRNTEAFF
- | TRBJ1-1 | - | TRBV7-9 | TGTGCCAGCAGCTTAGCCGGGTCCCCTGAAGCTTTCTTT | CASSLAGSPEAFF
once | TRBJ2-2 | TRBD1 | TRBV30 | TGTGCCTGGAACCCGGGACAGAGTTACACCGGGGAGCTGTTTTTT | CAWNPGQSYTGELFF
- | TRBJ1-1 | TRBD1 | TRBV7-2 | TGTGCCAGCAGCACAGGGGGCGCTGGGACTGAAGCTTTCTTT | CASSTGGAGTEAFF
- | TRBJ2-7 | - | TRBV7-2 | TGTGCCAGCAGCCCTCGTAGCAGTAGCTCCTACGAGCAGTACTTC | CASSPRSSSSYEQYF
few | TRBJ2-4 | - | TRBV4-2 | TGTGCCAGCAGCCAAGAACTTAGACTAGGAGTAGACAGTCAGTACTTC | CASSQELRLGVDSQYF
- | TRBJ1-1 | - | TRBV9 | TGTGCCAGCAGCTTTGGACAGCACACTGAAGCTTTCTTT | CASSFGQHTEAFF
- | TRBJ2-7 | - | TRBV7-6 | TGTGCCAGCAGCCGGGCGGCGGGGCTTTCCTACGAGCAGTACTTC | CASSRAAGLSYEQYF
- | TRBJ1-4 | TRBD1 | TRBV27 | TGTGCCAGCAGTTTCGCCGGGACAGGGGGCGGTGAAAAACTGTTTTTT | CASSFAGTGGGEKLFF
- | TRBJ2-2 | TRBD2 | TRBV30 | TGTGCCTCCTCAAGAGCTAGCGGCCCTCTGAGGACCGGGGAGCTGTTTTTT | CASSRASGPLRTGELFF
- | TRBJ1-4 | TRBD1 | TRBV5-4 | TGTGCCAGCAGCTCCTCTTTTGGACAGGGTGGTAATGAAAAACTGTTTTTT | CASSSSFGQGGNEKLFF
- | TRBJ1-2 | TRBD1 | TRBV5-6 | TGTGCCAGCAGCTTCCGACAGGGTGCGGACTATGGCTACACCTTC | CASSFRQGADYGYTF
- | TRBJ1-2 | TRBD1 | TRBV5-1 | TGCGCCAGCAGCACCGAGGGGACAGGAGTAGATGGCTACACCTTC | CASSTEGTGVDGYTF
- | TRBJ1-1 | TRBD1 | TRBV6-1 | TGTGCCAGCAGGGGCGACAGGGGGTACACTGAAGCTTTCTTT | CASRGDRGYTEAFF
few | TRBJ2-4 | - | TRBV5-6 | TGTGCCAGCAGCTTTTACGCTGTATCTCTAGCCAAAAACAGTCAGTACTTC | CASSFYAVSLAKNSQYF
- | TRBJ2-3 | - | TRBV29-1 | TGCAGCGTTGACCTGATAGGGTTAGGGGGTACAGATACGCAGTATTTT | CSVDLIGLGGTDTQYF
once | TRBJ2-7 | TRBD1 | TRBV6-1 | TGTGCCAGCAGTGAAGGAGGCAGGGGGCTAAAGCAGTACTTC | CASSEGGRGLKQYF